This is a list of T cell receptor beta chains from one sample in a study of breast tumors, draining lymph nodes, adjacent tissues. MiXCR was run by TCRdb on the multiplex PCR reads, yielding one entry per CDR3 protein. The sample gives approximately 52,000 distinct CDR3 sequences, roughly 41% of which show up once; under 12% is in the top ten. Material for sequencing was breast tumor tissue. These receptors all come from a female donor with breast cancer. Some clones in this sample may be carry-over from other donors' samples. CDR3s include the opening cysteine and the closing phenylalanine or tryptophan. A D gene is named only where the DNA matches it firmly. A clone size is listed for some rows: how often the clone was seen (once, few, many), or a class if it is expanded.

abundance: many
v_gene: TRBV5-8
j_gene: TRBJ2-1
d_gene: TRBD2
CDR3nt: TGTGCCAGCAGCTCTAGCGGGTACCTATACAATGAGCAGTTCTTC
CDR3aa: CASSSSGYLYNEQFF

abundance: few
v_gene: TRBV29-1
j_gene: TRBJ2-5
d_gene: .
CDR3nt: TGCAGCGTGACAGGCTGGACCGGGGAGACCCAGTACTTC
CDR3aa: CSVTGWTGETQYF

abundance: .
v_gene: TRBV30
j_gene: TRBJ2-1
d_gene: .
CDR3nt: TGTGCCTGGAAGCTTGTGGGGGGGCGTAGAGTCAATGAGCAGTTCTTC
CDR3aa: CAWKLVGGRRVNEQFF

abundance: many
v_gene: TRBV7-3
j_gene: TRBJ2-3
d_gene: .
CDR3nt: TGTGCCAGCAGCTTAATTCACAGGCTCACAGATACGCAGTATTTT
CDR3aa: CASSLIHRLTDTQYF

abundance: .
v_gene: TRBV29-1
j_gene: TRBJ2-2
d_gene: TRBD2
CDR3nt: TGCAGCGTTGTACCTCGTAGCGGGAGGACCGGGGAGCTGTTTTTT
CDR3aa: CSVVPRSGRTGELFF

abundance: .
v_gene: TRBV5-4
j_gene: TRBJ2-3
d_gene: .
CDR3nt: TGTGCCAGCAGCTTTTTTGGATCTAGCACAGATACGCAGTATTTT
CDR3aa: CASSFFGSSTDTQYF

abundance: .
v_gene: TRBV10-3
j_gene: TRBJ1-1
d_gene: .
CDR3nt: TGTGCCATCAGTGAGTCGGGGGAGGTAGAAGCTTTCTTT
CDR3aa: CAISESGEVEAFF

abundance: many
v_gene: TRBV30
j_gene: TRBJ1-2
d_gene: .
CDR3nt: TGTGCCTGGAGGTGGAGCGAGACAGCCTATGGCTACACTTTC
CDR3aa: CAWRWSETAYGYTF

abundance: .
v_gene: TRBV7-3
j_gene: TRBJ2-3
d_gene: .
CDR3nt: TGTGCCAGCAGCTCCTTCCAGGGGGATACGCAGTATTTT
CDR3aa: CASSSFQGDTQYF

abundance: many
v_gene: TRBV19
j_gene: TRBJ1-4
d_gene: .
CDR3nt: TGTGCCAGTCGAACGGGGGCAACTAATGAAAAACTGTTTTTT
CDR3aa: CASRTGATNEKLFF

abundance: many
v_gene: TRBV18
j_gene: TRBJ2-7
d_gene: TRBD1
CDR3nt: TGTGCCAGCTCCTCCGTTACCCCGGGACAGGGCAACTACGAGCAGTACTTC
CDR3aa: CASSSVTPGQGNYEQYF

abundance: .
v_gene: TRBV15
j_gene: TRBJ1-2
d_gene: .
CDR3nt: TGTGGCACCAGCAGCCGCGAGCCCTTAGGCTACACCTTC
CDR3aa: CGTSSREPLGYTF

abundance: medium-sized
v_gene: TRBV6-1
j_gene: TRBJ1-6
d_gene: .
CDR3nt: TGTGCCAGCAGTGAATACCAATACTCCTATAATTCACCCCTCCACTTT
CDR3aa: CASSEYQYSYNSPLHF

abundance: many
v_gene: TRBV20-1
j_gene: TRBJ2-6
d_gene: .
CDR3nt: TGCAGTGCTAGACCCGGGCGAGGGGCCAACGTCCTGACTTTC
CDR3aa: CSARPGRGANVLTF

abundance: .
v_gene: TRBV20-1
j_gene: TRBJ2-5
d_gene: .
CDR3nt: TGCAGTGCTAGAGGACGAGCGGGAGAGACCCAGTACTTC
CDR3aa: CSARGRAGETQYF

abundance: .
v_gene: TRBV20-1
j_gene: TRBJ2-7
d_gene: .
CDR3nt: TGCAGTGCCAAGACAGGATGGGGCTACGAGCAGTACTTT
CDR3aa: CSAKTGWGYEQYF

abundance: many
v_gene: TRBV2
j_gene: TRBJ2-3
d_gene: TRBD1
CDR3nt: TGTGCCAGCAGTGGGGACAGGAGAGCAGATACGCAGTATTTT
CDR3aa: CASSGDRRADTQYF

abundance: .
v_gene: TRBV5-1
j_gene: TRBJ2-7
d_gene: TRBD2
CDR3nt: TGCGCCAGCAGCTTGGGGGCTAGCGGGAGCTCCTACGAGCAGTACTTC
CDR3aa: CASSLGASGSSYEQYF

abundance: once
v_gene: TRBV2
j_gene: TRBJ1-1
d_gene: .
CDR3nt: TGTGCCAGCACCGGAGAGATGAACACTGAACATTTCTTT
CDR3aa: CASTGEMNTEHFF

abundance: many
v_gene: TRBV19
j_gene: TRBJ2-1
d_gene: TRBD2
CDR3nt: TGTGCCAGTAGTCGTAGCGGGGGCTCCTACAATGAGCAGTTCTTC
CDR3aa: CASSRSGGSYNEQFF

abundance: medium-sized
v_gene: TRBV20-1
j_gene: TRBJ2-7
d_gene: .
CDR3nt: TGCAGTGCCCCCGGGTTGGTCGGGCGCGAGCAGTACTTC
CDR3aa: CSAPGLVGREQYF